This T cell receptor (beta chain) was observed in a study of PD-1 blockade in classical Hodgkin lymphoma (dated by TCRdb to 2020 to 2022). About the investigation overall: Nivolumab dosing was 3 mg/kg intravenously every 2 weeks, continuing until either disease progression or unacceptable toxicity. To define a peripheral blood immune signature of response to PD-1 blockade in classical Hodgkin lymphoma, the study combined TCR beta sequencing with CyTOF. Study-wide conclusions, independent of this receptor: CD4+ but not CD8+ TCR diversity rose significantly by C4D1 (p=0.0027 vs p=0.16), most apparent in complete responders (p=0.02). The study covered only a single clinical trial cohort, and the causes of the repertoire differences, possibly disease activity or prior therapy, were still not defined. Baseline TCR diversity was reported to be lower in newly diagnosed patients than in healthy donors and to be lower still in relapsed/refractory patients. Lower diversity was observed in patients in whom nivolumab was started less than 1 year after ASCT, and these patients were excluded from later analyses so that confounding by immune reconstitution would be avoided. Trial patients achieving complete response had baseline diversity similar to newly diagnosed patients, whereas partial responders and progressors had significantly lower diversity.

Concerning this clone itself: The specificity of this receptor is unknown. Within one base of it there is no much larger clone, and no base qualities were kept.

Looking up the germline V gene yields CDR1 MGHRA and CDR2 YSYEKL. V and J lose 2 bases and 2 bases, and a span of 9 bases separates them. The CDR3 runs 14 residues from the cysteine to the phenylalanine. The DNA shown is the 42-base CDR3, in frame from base 1. Genomic DNA was isolated using the Qiagen DNeasy kit from unsorted PBMCs as well as from negatively selected CD4+ and CD8+ fractions. TCR beta CDR3 regions were amplified by immunoSEQ multiplex PCR using primers annealing to V and J segments. Amplification bias was minimized using a synthetic immune receptor repertoire, and residual bias was removed computationally after sequencing. Per the source publication's procedure: Custom Python scripts were used to quantify repertoire diversity as the Shannon entropy index. Unsorted, CD4+ and CD8+ repertoires were examined separately, except in combined analyses, for which CD4+ and CD8+ sequences were merged in silico. A clone was considered expanded if an increase in frequency of at least 2-fold after treatment relative to C1D1 was found, and a pseudocount of 0.5 was applied to clones undetected at baseline. Clones with 0 or 1 copy at C1D1 were classified as singleton clones, and clones with 2 or more copies were classified as non-singleton clones. Clones expanded in unsorted samples were labelled as CD4+, CD8+ or unknown by matching protein sequences in sorted samples from the same patient. Wilcoxon tests were applied to paired samples to test diversity changes from C1D1 to C4D1. TCRdb stores this immuneACCESS table with in-frame sequences only. Part of the clones is absent; in the studies checked, under half of the shortfall reflects unresolved V genes, and no reason is known for the rest. The D gene and trimming were derived from the DNA, and the V and J assignments and clone size from that table. The sample yields approximately 46,000 clones; 65% to 85% were counted once. In total, the top ten clones hold 11% of the sample.

The time point label, read with the paper, signifies: cycle 1 day 1 (C1D1), immediately before nivolumab initiation. Every trial patient had relapsed following autologous stem cell transplantation, and prior brentuximab vedotin exposure was what differed among cohorts A, B and C. The trial cohort was composed of approximately 60 patients with relapsed/refractory classical Hodgkin lymphoma, for whom complete response, partial response or progressive disease was recorded as best overall response. Trial patients were treated with single-agent nivolumab in the multi-cohort phase II CheckMate 205 trial. An independent review committee assessed best overall response using the 2007 International Working Group response criteria. Trial PBMCs were collected immediately before nivolumab initiation (C1D1) and during therapy at cycle 2 day 1 and cycle 4 day 1. Peripheral blood was collected in 8 mL Vacutainer Cell Preparation Tubes, from which PBMCs were isolated by centrifugation and then cryopreserved.

This receptor was identified in a human donor with classical Hodgkin lymphoma. The sequences come from peripheral blood mononuclear cells (PBMCs), collected at baseline. This sequence uses TRBV4-1 and TRBJ2-5; TRBD2 could be the D gene, as 5 bases match. The CDR3 sequence is CASSQLREQETQYF. The sequenced DNA is TGCGCCAGCAGCCAATTGAGGGAGCAAGAGACCCAGTACTTC.